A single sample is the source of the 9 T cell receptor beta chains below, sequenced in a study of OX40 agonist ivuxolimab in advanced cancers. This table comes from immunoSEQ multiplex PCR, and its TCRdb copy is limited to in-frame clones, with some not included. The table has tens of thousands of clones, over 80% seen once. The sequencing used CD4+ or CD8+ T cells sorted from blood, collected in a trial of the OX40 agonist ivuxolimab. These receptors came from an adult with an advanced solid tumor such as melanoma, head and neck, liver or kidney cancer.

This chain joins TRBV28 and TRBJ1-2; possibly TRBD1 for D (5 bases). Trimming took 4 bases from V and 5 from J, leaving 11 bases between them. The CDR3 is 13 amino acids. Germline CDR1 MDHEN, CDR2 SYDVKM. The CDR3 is CASSSGVFYGYTF. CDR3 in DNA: TGTGCCAGCAGTTCGGGGGTATTTTATGGCTACACCTTC.

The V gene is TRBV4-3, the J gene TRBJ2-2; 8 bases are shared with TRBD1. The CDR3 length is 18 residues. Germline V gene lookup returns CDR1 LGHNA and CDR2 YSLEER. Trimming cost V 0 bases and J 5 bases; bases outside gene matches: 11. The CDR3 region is CASSQDLVGRGRTGELFF. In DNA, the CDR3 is TGCGCCAGCAGCCAAGATCTAGTAGGCAGGGGGCGTACCGGGGAGCTGTTTTTT.

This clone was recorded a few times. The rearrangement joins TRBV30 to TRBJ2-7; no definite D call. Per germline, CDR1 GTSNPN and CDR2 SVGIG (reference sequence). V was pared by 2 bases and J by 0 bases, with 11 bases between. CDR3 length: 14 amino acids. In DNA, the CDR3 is TGTGCCTGGAGTATACTCAAGAGCTCCTACGAGCAGTACTTC. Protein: CAWSILKSSYEQYF.

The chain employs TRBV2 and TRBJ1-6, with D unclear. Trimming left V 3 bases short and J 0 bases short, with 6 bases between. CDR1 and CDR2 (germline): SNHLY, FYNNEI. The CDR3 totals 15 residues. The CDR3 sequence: CASSEASSYNSPLHF. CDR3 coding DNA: TGTGCCAGCAGTGAGGCGAGCTCCTATAATTCACCCCTCCACTTT.

The CDR3 here is CASSPREPKQYF. The CDR3 DNA sequence: TGTGCCAGTAGCCCCAGAGAACCTAAACAGTATTTT. The rearrangement uses TRBV19 and TRBJ2-3, with unresolved D. CDR1 and CDR2 from the germline V gene are LNHDA and SQIVND (reference sequence). The CDR3 is 12 amino acids. V gave up 6 bases and J gave up 12 bases, with 16 bases separating them.

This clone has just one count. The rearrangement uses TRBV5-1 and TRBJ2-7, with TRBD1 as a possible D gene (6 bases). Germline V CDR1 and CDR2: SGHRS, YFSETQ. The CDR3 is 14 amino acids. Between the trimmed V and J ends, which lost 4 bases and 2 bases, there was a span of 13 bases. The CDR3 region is CASSLTRGPYEQYF. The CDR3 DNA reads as TGCGCCAGCAGCCTGACCAGGGGCCCCTACGAGCAGTACTTC.

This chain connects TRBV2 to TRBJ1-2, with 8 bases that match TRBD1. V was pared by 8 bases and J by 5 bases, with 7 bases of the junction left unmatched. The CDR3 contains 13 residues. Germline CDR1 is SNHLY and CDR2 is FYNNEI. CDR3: CASGGGQGYGYTF. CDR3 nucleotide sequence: TGTGCCAGCGGAGGAGGACAGGGATATGGCTACACCTTC.

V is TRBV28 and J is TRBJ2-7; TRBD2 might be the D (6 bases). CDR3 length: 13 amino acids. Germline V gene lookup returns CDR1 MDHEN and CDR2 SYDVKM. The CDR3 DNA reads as TGTGCCAGCAGTTCACCGCGGGACGCCATAGGAGTCGTC. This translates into CASSSPRDAIGVV.

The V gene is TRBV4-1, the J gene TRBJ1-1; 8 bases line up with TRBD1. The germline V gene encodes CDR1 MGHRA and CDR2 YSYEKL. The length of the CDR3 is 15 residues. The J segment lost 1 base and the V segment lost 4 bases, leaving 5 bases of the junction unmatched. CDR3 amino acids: CASSRAGTGNTEAFF. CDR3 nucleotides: TGCGCCAGCAGCCGGGCCGGGACAGGGAACACTGAAGCTTTCTTT.